One sample yielded the 30 T cell receptor beta chains listed below, sequenced in a study of response to subunit inactivated influenza vaccine listed by TCRdb under 2018. The library was built by means of RT-PCR. Sequencing instrument: Illumina HiSeq 2500. TCRdb redid the processing of the public reads, applying fastp at Q25 and MiXCR, and retained in-frame beta chains. Every distinct CDR3 protein forms one entry, paired with its most common genes and DNA. The sample profile shows around 570,000 distinct CDR3 sequences; around 8% of them were found once. Approximately 13% of the sample goes to the ten largest clones. This material consisted of PBMCs from blood, taken approximately 25 months after vaccination. The receptors were gathered from a man in his fifties or sixties who received an inactivated influenza vaccine. Donor details come from another sample of the same person, matched by shared clones.

The chain couples TRBV3-1 to TRBJ2-7, with D possibly matching TRBD2 (5 bases). The V gene lost 5 bases and the J gene lost 8 bases, with 13 bases spanning the gap. Germline V gene data show CDR1 as LGHDT and CDR2 as YNNKEL (reference sequence). This CDR3 has 12 amino acids. Here the CDR3 DNA reads TGTGCCAGCAGCATAGGTGGGGAGAAGCAGTACTTC. This gives the protein CASSIGGEKQYF.

This sequence joins TRBV12-3 or TRBV12-4 and TRBJ1-2, with D perhaps TRBD1 (5 bases). V was cut by 0 bases and J by 7 bases, with 9 bases left in between. The CDR3 covers 13 residues. CDR3: CASSLAGGAGYTF. The CDR3 DNA reads as TGTGCCAGCAGTTTAGCGGGAGGGGCTGGCTACACCTTC.

In its sample, this clonotype was seen many times. This sequence joins TRBV6-2 or TRBV6-3 and TRBJ1-2, with D maybe TRBD1 (6 bases). Germline CDR1 is MNHEY and CDR2 is SVGEGT. V gave up 5 bases and J gave up 6 bases, with 13 bases separating them. The CDR3 sequence is 13 residues long. The CDR3 coding sequence is TGTGCCAGCAGTCAGTTCACAGGGAATGGCTACACCTTC. Its translation: CASSQFTGNGYTF.

This clonotype has just one count. The chain joins TRBV20-1 to TRBJ2-3; tentatively, D is TRBD2 (5 bases). Trimming removed 6 bases from V and 2 bases from J, with 21 bases in between. This CDR3 is 16 amino acids long. Germline-derived CDR1 and CDR2 are DFQATT and SNEGSKA (reference sequence). The CDR3 loop is CSANTLSFGVTDTQYF. In DNA, the CDR3 is TGCAGTGCCAACACTCTATCGTTCGGGGTCACAGATACGCAGTATTTT.

This rearrangement joins TRBV5-5 to TRBJ2-3; maybe TRBD2 (5 bases). V lost 0 bases and J lost 2, with 16 bases in between. Per germline, CDR1 SGHKS and CDR2 YYEKEE (reference sequence). The CDR3 has 17 amino acids. The CDR3 protein is CASSLGFPLTNTDTQYF. Written as DNA, the CDR3 is TGTGCCAGCAGCTTGGGATTCCCCTTGACTAACACAGATACGCAGTATTTT.

This clonotype was seen only a few times. The chain recombines TRBV3-1 with TRBJ2-3; possible D gene TRBD2, 5 bases. Germline loops: CDR1 LGHDT, CDR2 YNNKEL (reference sequence). This CDR3 is 16 amino acids long. V was pared by 1 base and J by 0 bases, with 11 bases between. CDR3 DNA: TGTGCCAGCAGCCAAGTTTCCGGGGTAAGCACAGATACGCAGTATTTT. It yields the protein CASSQVSGVSTDTQYF.

In this sample, this clonotype turned up a few times. This chain connects TRBV7-8 to TRBJ2-1; no definite D call. This CDR3 contains 14 residues. Trimming pared 1 base from V and 4 bases from J, leaving 8 bases between. From germline, CDR1 is SGHVS and CDR2 FQNEAQ. CDR3 region: CASSLVRAYNEQFF. CDR3 DNA: TGTGCCAGCAGCTTAGTCCGGGCTTACAATGAGCAGTTCTTC.

Notes on this clonotype: It may be a read error: a sequence one base away is much more abundant. The CDR3 end shows no conserved phenylalanine or tryptophan, and so a read error is likely. The chain uses TRBV20-1 and TRBJ2-1, with D perhaps assigned TRBD1 or TRBD2 (6 bases each). CDR1 and CDR2 (germline): DFQATT, SNEGSKA (reference sequence). This CDR3 is 14 amino acids long. V shed 5 bases and J shed 8 bases, with 19 bases lying between them. The CDR3, as DNA: TGCAGTGCTGGTGGCGGGGCGGGACACCATGAGCAGTTCCTC. This sequence encodes CSAGGGAGHHEQFL.

This clonotype was seen a handful of times. This sequence joins TRBV5-1 and TRBJ2-2, with 7 bases lining up with TRBD1. Germline loops: CDR1 SGHRS, CDR2 YFSETQ. The length of the CDR3 is 15 residues. J was trimmed by 4 bases and V by 4 bases; bases with no gene match: 7. CDR3 nucleotides: TGCGCCAGCAGCACGGACAGGCGGCCCACCGGGGAGCTGTTTTTT. The encoded protein is CASSTDRRPTGELFF.

The chain has TRBV5-1 and TRBJ2-5, with TRBD1 as a possible D gene (6 bases). Germline assignment: CDR1 SGHRS and CDR2 YFSETQ. V dropped 4 bases and J dropped 2 bases, with 9 bases sitting between them. CDR3 size: 13 residues. In DNA form, the CDR3 reads TGCGCCAGCAGCGCACAGGGACAAGAGACCCAGTACTTC. Amino acids: CASSAQGQETQYF.

This clonotype was seen a few times. The chain couples TRBV4-3 to TRBJ2-1, with 8 bases fitting TRBD2. J was trimmed by 0 bases and V by 6 bases; bases with no gene match: 19. Germline-derived CDR1 and CDR2 are LGHNA and YSLEER. The CDR3 is made up of 20 amino acids. CDR3 sequence reads: CASSFALAGLSSGSYNEQFF. CDR3 in DNA: TGCGCCAGCAGTTTTGCTCTAGCGGGCCTGTCCTCGGGCTCCTACAATGAGCAGTTCTTC.

This clonotype showed up just a few times. The chain recombines TRBV24-1 with TRBJ2-3; D is uncertain. Trimming pared 5 bases from V and 2 bases from J, leaving 13 bases between. Germline assignment: CDR1 KGHDR and CDR2 SFDVKD. The CDR3 spans 15 residues. The CDR3 coding sequence is TGTGCCACCAGTGGGAAGGCAGGTTCCACAGATACGCAGTATTTT. Encoded protein: CATSGKAGSTDTQYF.

As concerns this clonotype: A much more abundant neighbour one base away suggests this may be a read error. This chain connects TRBV3-1 to TRBJ2-6, with D perhaps matching TRBD1 (5 bases). Germline lookup yields CDR1 LGHDT and CDR2 YNNKEL (reference sequence). CDR3 size: 17 residues. This CDR3 is CASSARAYSSGANVLSF. The CDR3 region has the DNA TGTGCCAGCAGCGCCAGGGCCTACTCCTCTGGGGCCAACGTCCTGTCTTTC.

The chain couples TRBV5-1 to TRBJ2-1; weak D call: TRBD1 (6 bases). Germline V gene data show CDR1 as SGHRS and CDR2 as YFSETQ. This CDR3 has 14 amino acids. Trimming took off 0 bases at V and 3 bases at J, with 7 bases between the two ends. DNA of the CDR3: TGCGCCAGCAGCTTGGCCAGGGGCTACAATGAGCAGTTCTTC. Its translation: CASSLARGYNEQFF.

The table lists this clonotype with a few counts. This chain joins TRBV9 and TRBJ2-5; 7 positions match TRBD2. The CDR3 sequence is 13 residues long. Germline V gives CDR1 SGDLS, CDR2 YYNGEE. V shed 7 bases and J 2 bases; nucleotides not matched to a gene: 5. The CDR3 DNA reads TGTGCCAGCGGGGGGGGATTACAAGAGACCCAGTACTTC. It encodes CASGGGLQETQYF.

The sample holds a few counts of this clonotype. The genes are TRBV14 and TRBJ2-1; TRBD1 aligns across 7 bases. Germline CDR1 SGHDN, CDR2 FVKESK. V lost 3 bases, J lost 6 bases, and 5 bases stayed unmatched. This CDR3 contains 14 residues. The DNA of the CDR3 is TGTGCCAGCAGCCAGGGACAGAGGCTCAATGAGCAGTTCTTC. This codes for CASSQGQRLNEQFF. The full variable domain, rest sourced from reference TRBV14 and TRBJ2-1, is EAGVTQFPSHSVIEKGQTVTLRCDPISGHDNLYWYRRVMGKEIKFLLHFVKESKQDESGMPNNRFLAERTGGTYSTLKVQPAELEDSGVYFCASSQGQRLNEQFFGPGTRLTVL.

This clonotype was recorded many times. The chain links TRBV10-3 to TRBJ1-6; D remains ambiguous. V was cut by 10 bases and J by 10 bases, with 17 bases left in between. Germline CDR1 and CDR2: ENHRY and SYGVKD. The CDR3 consists of 13 residues. DNA of the CDR3: TGTGCCAGCAGGAATCAAGGGAGGTCACCCCTCCACTTT. Translated: CASRNQGRSPLHF.

This clonotype came up a few times. This chain links TRBV5-1 with TRBJ2-3; D not resolved. Trimming removed 4 bases from V and 0 bases from J, with 15 bases in between. Germline V gives CDR1 SGHRS, CDR2 YFSETQ. The CDR3 is 16 residues long. The CDR3 spells CASSASSRHSTDTQYF. CDR3 coding DNA: TGCGCCAGCAGCGCCTCGAGTCGGCATAGCACAGATACGCAGTATTTT. Full variable domain (rest looked up from reference TRBV5-1 and TRBJ2-3): KAGVTQTPRYLIKTRGQQVTLSCSPISGHRSVSWYQQTPGQGLQFLFEYFSETQRNKGNFPGRFSGRQFSNSRSEMNVSTLELGDSALYLCASSASSRHSTDTQYFGPGTRLTVL.

The CDR3 loop is CASSEGRGARETQYF. In DNA form, the CDR3 reads TGTGCCAGCAGTGAAGGGCGGGGGGCGAGAGAGACCCAGTACTTC. The gene calls are TRBV2 and TRBJ2-5; 8 positions agree with TRBD2. Trimming removed 1 base from V and 4 bases from J; junction bases left unmatched: 5. Germline V lookup: CDR1 SNHLY, CDR2 FYNNEI. The length of the CDR3 is 15 residues.

The chain employs TRBV24-1 and TRBJ2-2; weak D call: TRBD2 (5 bases). Germline CDR1 is KGHDR and CDR2 is SFDVKD. This CDR3 comprises 15 residues. Between the trimmed V and J ends, which lost 6 bases and 1 base, there was a span of 11 bases. This CDR3 is CATSSRTQNTGELFF. The CDR3 coding sequence is TGTGCCACCAGTTCCCGGACTCAGAACACCGGGGAGCTGTTTTTT.

The chain couples TRBV20-1 to TRBJ2-3; D unclear. CDR1 DFQATT and CDR2 SNEGSKA come from the germline V gene (reference sequence). Between the trimmed V and J ends, which lost 7 bases and 0 bases, there was a span of 17 bases. The CDR3 extends over 15 amino acids. The CDR3 loop reads CSVQATTSSTDTQYF. The CDR3 DNA is TGCAGTGTCCAAGCTACTACCTCTAGCACAGATACGCAGTATTTT.

This clonotype was seen repeatedly, ten times or more. The CDR3 nucleotides read TGCAGTGCTAGAGATCTAGCGGGAGGGAGCTCCTACGAGCAGTACTTC. Translated, it gives CSARDLAGGSSYEQYF. V usage is TRBV20-1 and J usage is TRBJ2-7; 12 bases are shared with TRBD2. Germline CDR1 reads DFQATT; CDR2 reads SNEGSKA (reference sequence). The CDR3 runs to 16 residues. V was clipped by 0 bases and J by 0 bases; unmatched bases: 3.

In its sample, this clonotype was seen a few times. The V call is TRBV5-1, the J call TRBJ1-1; D possibly corresponds to TRBD1 (6 bases). Looked up from germline, CDR1 is SGHRS and CDR2 is YFSETQ. The CDR3 sequence is 14 residues long. V gave up 4 bases and J gave up 3 bases, with 13 bases separating them. The CDR3 nucleotides are TGCGCCAGCAGCATACAGGGTAGGGACACTGAAGCTTTCTTT. It codes for CASSIQGRDTEAFF.

This clonotype was counted many times. V is TRBV2 and J is TRBJ1-6; D not certain. Trimming took 2 bases from V and 0 from J, leaving 5 bases between them. Germline V gene lookup returns CDR1 SNHLY and CDR2 FYNNEI. The CDR3 consists of 15 residues. This CDR3 is CASSERSSYNSPLHF. The CDR3 DNA follows: TGTGCCAGCAGTGAACGTAGCTCCTATAATTCACCCCTCCACTTT.

This clonotype was observed a few times. DNA for the CDR3: TGCAGCGTTGTGGGTCGCAGCTCCTACAATGAGCAGTTCTTC. Translated: CSVVGRSSYNEQFF. This chain connects TRBV29-1 to TRBJ2-1; D is unresolved. The V end lost 4 bases, the J end lost 0 bases, and 10 bases lay between the germline ends. Germline values: CDR1 SQVTM, CDR2 ANQGSEA. The CDR3 covers 14 residues.

This chain links TRBV11-2 with TRBJ2-2, with 8 bases fitting TRBD2. The V and J ends lost 5 bases and 3 bases, in that order; junction bases with no gene match: 5. This CDR3 contains 15 residues. The germline gives CDR1 SGHAT, CDR2 FQNNGV. CDR3 sequence reads: CASSHSGAYTGELFF. The CDR3 DNA is TGTGCCAGCAGCCATAGCGGGGCCTACACCGGGGAGCTGTTTTTT.

Ten or more counts support this clonotype. The rearrangement joins TRBV20-1 to TRBJ2-2, with 8 bases fitting TRBD2. Germline CDR1 reads DFQATT; CDR2 reads SNEGSKA (reference sequence). The CDR3 loop spans 15 amino acids. V lost 5 bases to trimming and J lost 7 bases; unmatched junction nucleotides: 12. This CDR3 is CSAPRNGGALGELFF. As DNA, the CDR3 is TGCAGTGCTCCACGTAACGGGGGGGCCCTCGGGGAGCTGTTTTTT.

This clonotype was detected only a few times. V gene TRBV5-5 combines with J gene TRBJ2-7, with D maybe TRBD2 (5 bases). Germline lookup yields CDR1 SGHKS and CDR2 YYEKEE (reference sequence). The ends were cut back, 5 bases at V and 2 bases at J, with 11 bases in the middle. This CDR3 is built from 13 residues. The CDR3 spells CASRRTGTYEQYF. In nucleotides, the CDR3 is TGTGCCAGCAGACGGACTGGCACCTACGAGCAGTACTTC.

The V and J genes are TRBV4-1 and TRBJ2-7; D is possibly TRBD2 (5 bases). The germline CDR1 and CDR2 sequences are MGHRA and YSYEKL. Trimming took 3 bases from V and 4 from J, leaving 16 bases between them. The CDR3 sequence is 15 residues long. In DNA form, the CDR3 reads TGCGCCAGCAGCCACATGGACTCCGTCTTATACGAGCAGTACTTC. Translating it yields CASSHMDSVLYEQYF.

The V and J genes are TRBV7-2 and TRBJ1-1, with D maybe TRBD1 (6 bases). V was trimmed by 3 bases and J by 6 bases, leaving 17 bases between them. There are 15 residues in the CDR3. Germline V gene lookup returns CDR1 SGHTA and CDR2 FQGNSA. As DNA, the CDR3 is TGTGCCAGCAGCTTCCACAGGGTACCACCGGCTGAAGCTTTCTTT. Its translation: CASSFHRVPPAEAFF. The whole variable domain, filled in from reference TRBV7-2 and TRBJ1-1, reads GAGVSQSPSNKVTEKGKDVELRCDPISGHTALYWYRQSLGQGLEFLIYFQGNSAPDKSGLPSDRFSAERTGGSVSTLTIQRTQQEDSAVYLCASSFHRVPPAEAFFGQGTRLTVV.